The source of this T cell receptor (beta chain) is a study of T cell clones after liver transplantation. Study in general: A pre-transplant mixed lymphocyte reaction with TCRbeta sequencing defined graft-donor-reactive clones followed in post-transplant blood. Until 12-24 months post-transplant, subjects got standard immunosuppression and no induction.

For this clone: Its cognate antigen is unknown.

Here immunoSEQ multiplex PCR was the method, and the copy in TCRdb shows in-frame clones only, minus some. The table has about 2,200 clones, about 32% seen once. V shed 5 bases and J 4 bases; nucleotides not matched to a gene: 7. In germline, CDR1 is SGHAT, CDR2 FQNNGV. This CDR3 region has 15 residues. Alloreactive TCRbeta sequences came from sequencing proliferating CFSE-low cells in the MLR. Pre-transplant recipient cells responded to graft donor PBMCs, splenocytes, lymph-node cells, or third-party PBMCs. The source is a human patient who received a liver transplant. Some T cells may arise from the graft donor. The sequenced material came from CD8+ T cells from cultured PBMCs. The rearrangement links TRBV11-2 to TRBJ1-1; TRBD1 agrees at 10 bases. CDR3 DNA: TGTGCCAGCAGCCTGGGACAGGGGTTGAGCACTGAAGCTTTCTTT. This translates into CASSLGQGLSTEAFF.